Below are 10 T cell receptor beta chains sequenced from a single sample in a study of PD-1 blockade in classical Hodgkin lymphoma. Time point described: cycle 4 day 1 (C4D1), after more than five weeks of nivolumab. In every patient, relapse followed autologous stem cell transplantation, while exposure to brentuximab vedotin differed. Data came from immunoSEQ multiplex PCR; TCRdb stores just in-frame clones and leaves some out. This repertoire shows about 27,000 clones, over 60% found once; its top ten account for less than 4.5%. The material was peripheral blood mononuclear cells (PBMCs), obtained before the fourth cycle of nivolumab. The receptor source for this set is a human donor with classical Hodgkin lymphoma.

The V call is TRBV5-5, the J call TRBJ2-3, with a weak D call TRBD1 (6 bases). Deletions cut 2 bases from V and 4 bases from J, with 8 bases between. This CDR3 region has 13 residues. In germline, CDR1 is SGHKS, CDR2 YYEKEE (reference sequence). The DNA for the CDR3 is TGTGCCAGCAGCTTACAGGGATCAGATACGCAGTATTTT. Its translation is CASSLQGSDTQYF.

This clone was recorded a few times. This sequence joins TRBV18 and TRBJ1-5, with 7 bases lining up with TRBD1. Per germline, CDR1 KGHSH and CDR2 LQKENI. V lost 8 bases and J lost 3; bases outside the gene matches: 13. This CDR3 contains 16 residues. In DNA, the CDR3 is TGTGCCAGCGCGGCCCGGAACAGGGGACCCAATCAGCCCCAGCATTTT. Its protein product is CASAARNRGPNQPQHF.

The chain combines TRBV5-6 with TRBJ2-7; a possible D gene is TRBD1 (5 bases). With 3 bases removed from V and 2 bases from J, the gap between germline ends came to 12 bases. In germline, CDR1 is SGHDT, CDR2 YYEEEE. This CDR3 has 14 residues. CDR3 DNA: TGTGCCAGCAGCTCCCAGGGCGCGGCCTACGAGCAGTACTTC. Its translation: CASSSQGAAYEQYF.

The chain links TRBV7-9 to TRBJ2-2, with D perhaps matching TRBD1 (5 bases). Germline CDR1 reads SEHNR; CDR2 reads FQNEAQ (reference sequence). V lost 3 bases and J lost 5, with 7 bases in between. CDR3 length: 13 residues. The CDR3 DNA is TGTGCCAGCAGCTTTCCAGGGACCGGGGAGCTGTTTTTT. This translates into CASSFPGTGELFF.

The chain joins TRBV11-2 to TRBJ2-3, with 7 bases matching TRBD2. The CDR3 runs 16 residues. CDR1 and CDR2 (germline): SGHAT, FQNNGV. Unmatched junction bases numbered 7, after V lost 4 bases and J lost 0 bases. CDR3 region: CASSSQTSPSTDTQYF. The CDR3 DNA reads TGTGCCAGCAGCTCACAGACTAGCCCTAGCACAGATACGCAGTATTTT.

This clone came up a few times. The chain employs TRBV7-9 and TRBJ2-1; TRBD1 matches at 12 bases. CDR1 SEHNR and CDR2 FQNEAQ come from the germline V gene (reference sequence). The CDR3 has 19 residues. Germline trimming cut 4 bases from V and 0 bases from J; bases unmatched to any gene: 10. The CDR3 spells CASSSRDRGPLISYNEQFF. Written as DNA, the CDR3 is TGTGCCAGCAGCTCCCGGGACAGGGGGCCATTAATCTCCTACAATGAGCAGTTCTTC. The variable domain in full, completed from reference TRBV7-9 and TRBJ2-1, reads DTGVSQNPRHKITKRGQNVTFRCDPISEHNRLYWYRQTLGQGPEFLTYFQNEAQLEKSRLLSDRFSAERPKGSFSTLEIQRTEQGDSAMYLCASSSRDRGPLISYNEQFFGPGTRLTVL.

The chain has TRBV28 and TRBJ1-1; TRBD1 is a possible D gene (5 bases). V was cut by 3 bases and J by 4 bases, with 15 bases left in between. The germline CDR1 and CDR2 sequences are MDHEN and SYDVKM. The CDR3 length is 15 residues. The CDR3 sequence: CASSLRGLGTTEAFF. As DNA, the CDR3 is TGTGCCAGCAGTTTGAGAGGGCTCGGGACCACTGAAGCTTTCTTT.

In DNA, the CDR3 is TGTGCCAGCAGCTCGACAGGGATTTTTACTGAAGCTTTCTTT. Its translation: CASSSTGIFTEAFF. The gene calls are TRBV7-8 and TRBJ1-1; 7 nucleotides line up with TRBD1. The CDR3 loop spans 14 amino acids. The V segment lost 4 bases and the J segment 5 bases; nucleotides outside the gene matches: 7. The germline CDR1 and CDR2 sequences are SGHVS and FQNEAQ.

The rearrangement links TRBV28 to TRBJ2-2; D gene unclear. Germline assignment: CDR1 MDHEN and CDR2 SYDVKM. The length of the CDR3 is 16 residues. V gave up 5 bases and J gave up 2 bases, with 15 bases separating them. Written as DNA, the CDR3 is TGTGCCAGCAGTCCCTCGGAAAGGGTAAACACCGGGGAGCTGTTTTTT. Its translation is CASSPSERVNTGELFF.

The DNA for the CDR3 is TGTGCCAGCAGCTTGGAGGGGGGGAATTCACCCCTCCACTTT. Translated: CASSLEGGNSPLHF. The chain combines TRBV5-4 with TRBJ1-6; D perhaps matches TRBD1 (6 bases). This CDR3 has 14 residues. V gave up 0 bases and J gave up 7 bases, with 8 bases separating them. Germline CDR1 SGHNT, CDR2 YYREEE (reference sequence).